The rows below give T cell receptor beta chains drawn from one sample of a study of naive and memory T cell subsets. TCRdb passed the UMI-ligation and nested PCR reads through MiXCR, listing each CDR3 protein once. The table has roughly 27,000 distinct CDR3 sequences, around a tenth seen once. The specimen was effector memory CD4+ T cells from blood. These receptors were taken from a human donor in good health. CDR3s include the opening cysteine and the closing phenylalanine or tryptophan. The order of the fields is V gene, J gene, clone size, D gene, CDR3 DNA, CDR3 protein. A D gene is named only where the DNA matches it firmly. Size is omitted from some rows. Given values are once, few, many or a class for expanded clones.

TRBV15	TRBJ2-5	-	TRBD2	TGTGCCACCAGCAGAGGACTAGCGGGGGGGACGGAGACCCAGTACTTC	CATSRGLAGGTETQYF
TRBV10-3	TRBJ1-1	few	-	TGTGCCATCAGTGAGTCACAGAATCTGAACACTGAAGCTTTCTTT	CAISESQNLNTEAFF
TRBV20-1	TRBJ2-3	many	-	TGCAGTGCCCAGAACGTGGAGCGGGCCACAGATACGCAGTATTTT	CSAQNVERATDTQYF
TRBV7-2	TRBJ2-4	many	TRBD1	TGTGCCAGCAGCACACGACAGGGCGGCATTCAGTACTTC	CASSTRQGGIQYF
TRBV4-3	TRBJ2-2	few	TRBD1	TGCGCCAGCAGTACTCAGGGGGCATCGGCCGGGGAGCTGTTTTTT	CASSTQGASAGELFF
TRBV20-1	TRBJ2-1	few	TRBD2	TGCAGTGCTAGACCCGTTGGCGGGAGGGGCCATGAGCAGTTCTTC	CSARPVGGRGHEQFF
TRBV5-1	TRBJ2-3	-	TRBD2	TGCGCCAGCAGGCCGGCCCTACTAGCGTCGGGGGGAGATACGCAGTATTTT	CASRPALLASGGDTQYF
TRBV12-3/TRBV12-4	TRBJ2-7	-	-	TGTGCCAGCGCGCGCTCACGGGACTACGAGCAGTACTTC	CASARSRDYEQYF
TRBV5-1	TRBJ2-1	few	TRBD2	TGCGCCAGCAGCTTGGCCGGGACTAGCGGGATTTCACCCAGAGTCGGTGAGCAGTTCTTC	CASSLAGTSGISPRVGEQFF
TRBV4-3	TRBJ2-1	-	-	TGCGCCAGCAGCCAAGATTTTGGCCCCAATGAGCAGTTCTTC	CASSQDFGPNEQFF
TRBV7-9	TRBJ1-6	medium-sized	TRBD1	TGTGCCAGCAGCTTAGCTGGGGGACAGGGCTTATCACCCCTCCACTTT	CASSLAGGQGLSPLHF
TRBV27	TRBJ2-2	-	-	TGTGCCAGCAGTCCCAATTGGGGCCGGGAGCTGTTTTTT	CASSPNWGRELFF
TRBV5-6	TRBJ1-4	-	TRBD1	TGTGCCAGCAGCTTTACAGGGGGCTACAAACTGTTTTTT	CASSFTGGYKLFF
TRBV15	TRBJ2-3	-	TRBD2	TGTGCCACCAGCAGGGCCGTAGCGGGAGTGGGAACAGATACGCAGTATTTT	CATSRAVAGVGTDTQYF
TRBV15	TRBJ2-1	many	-	TGTGCCACCAGCAGAGGCCGAATTGAGCAGTTCTTC	CATSRGRIEQFF
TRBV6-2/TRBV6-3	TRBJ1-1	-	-	TGTGCCAGCAGTTACTCGAGGGCTGAAGCTTTCTTT	CASSYSRAEAFF
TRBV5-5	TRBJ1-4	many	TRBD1	TGTGCCAGCGTGCTGGTCCCGGGACAGGGGACTGAAAAACTGTTTTTT	CASVLVPGQGTEKLFF
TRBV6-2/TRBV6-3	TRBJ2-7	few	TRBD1	TGTGCCAGCAGCACAACGGGACAGGGGACCCACGAGCAGTACTTC	CASSTTGQGTHEQYF
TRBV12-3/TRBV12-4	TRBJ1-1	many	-	TGTGCCAGCAGCCCCAGGGCAGGGAACACTGAAGCTTTCTTT	CASSPRAGNTEAFF
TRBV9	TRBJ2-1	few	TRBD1	TGTGCCAGCAGCCTCCGAACCGGGACAGGGCACAATGAGCAGTTCTTC	CASSLRTGTGHNEQFF
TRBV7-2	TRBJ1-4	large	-	TGTGCCAGCAGCTTAGGCAGCCTGGGCGAAAAACTGTTTTTT	CASSLGSLGEKLFF
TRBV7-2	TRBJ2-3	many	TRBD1	TGTGCCAGCAGCCCGCGACAGGGGGGAGATACGCAGTATTTT	CASSPRQGGDTQYF
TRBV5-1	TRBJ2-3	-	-	TGCGCCAGCGGCAGTAGCGGTTCTAGCACAGATACGCAGTATTTT	CASGSSGSSTDTQYF
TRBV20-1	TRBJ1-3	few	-	TGCAGTGCTATGGGAAACACCATATATTTT	CSAMGNTIYF
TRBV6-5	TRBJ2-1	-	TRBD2	TGTGCCAGCAGTTACTCTACTAGCGGTCTCTCCTACAATGAGCAGTTCTTC	CASSYSTSGLSYNEQFF
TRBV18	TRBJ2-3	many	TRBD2	TGTGCCAGCTCACCACCCGCTAGCGGGAGTATACCAGATACGCAGTATTTT	CASSPPASGSIPDTQYF
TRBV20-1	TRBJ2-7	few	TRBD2	TGCAGTGCTAAAACAATGACTAGCGCTTCCTACGAGCAGTACTTC	CSAKTMTSASYEQYF
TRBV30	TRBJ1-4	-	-	TGTGCCTGGAGAACAGGGTGGGGAGAAAAACTGTTTTTT	CAWRTGWGEKLFF
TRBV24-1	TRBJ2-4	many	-	TGTGCCACCGGCCTAAGCGGCCAAAACATTCAGTACTTC	CATGLSGQNIQYF
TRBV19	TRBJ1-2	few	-	TGTGCCAGTAGTATGGTCCCGGGGAGAGGCTACACCTTC	CASSMVPGRGYTF
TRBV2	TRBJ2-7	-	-	TGTGCCAGCAGGGAATGGGTGACTGTCGAGCAGTACTTC	CASREWVTVEQYF
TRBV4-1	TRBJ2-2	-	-	TGCGCCAGCAGCCATAAGCCAGACACCGGGGAGCTGTTTTTT	CASSHKPDTGELFF
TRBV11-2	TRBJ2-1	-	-	TGTGCCAGCAGCTTAGACCCTAACTCCTACAATGAGCAGTTCTTC	CASSLDPNSYNEQFF
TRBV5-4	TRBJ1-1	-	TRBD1	TGTGCCAGCAGCTTGGCGGACAGGCAAGGCGGACAAGCTTTCTTT	CASSLADRQGGQAFF
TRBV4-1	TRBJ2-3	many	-	TGCGCCAGCAGCACCCTGACCTCGCCTACGCAGTATTTT	CASSTLTSPTQYF
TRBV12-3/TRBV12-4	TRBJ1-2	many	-	TGTGCCAGCAGTTTAAGTTCTGACTATGGCTACACCTTC	CASSLSSDYGYTF
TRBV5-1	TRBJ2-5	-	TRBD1	TGCGCCGGCAGCCCTACCCCGACAGGGAAAGAGACCCAGTACTTC	CAGSPTPTGKETQYF
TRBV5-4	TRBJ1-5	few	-	TGTGCCAGCAGCTTGTGGGGGGCTGATCAGCCCCAGCATTTT	CASSLWGADQPQHF
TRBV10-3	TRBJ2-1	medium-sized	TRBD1	TGTGCCATCAGTGAGTTGACAGGGGGGACCTACAATGAGCAGTTCTTC	CAISELTGGTYNEQFF
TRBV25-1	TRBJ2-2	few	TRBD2	TGTGCCAGCAGAACTAGCGAGTTCACCGGGGAGCTGTTTTTT	CASRTSEFTGELFF
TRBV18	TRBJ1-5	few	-	TGTGCCAGCTCACCAGCAGAAAAGAATCAGCCCCAGCATTTT	CASSPAEKNQPQHF
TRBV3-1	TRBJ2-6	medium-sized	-	TGTGCCAGCAGCCAAGGATTCTCTGGGGCCAACGTCCTGACTTTC	CASSQGFSGANVLTF
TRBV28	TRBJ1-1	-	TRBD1	TGTGCCAGCAGACCGGGACAGGGGGCCACTACACCCCCGGCTTTCTTT	CASRPGQGATTPPAFF
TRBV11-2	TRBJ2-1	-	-	TGTGCCAGCAGCTTACAGGTCCCTAGCACTGAGCAGTTCTTC	CASSLQVPSTEQFF
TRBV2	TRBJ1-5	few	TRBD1	TGTGCCAGCAGGTTACAGGGGTGGGATCAGCCCCAGCATTTT	CASRLQGWDQPQHF
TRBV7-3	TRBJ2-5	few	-	TGTGCCAGCAGCTCCTCCCCAGGGGGAGGGGTTGAGACCCAGTACTTC	CASSSSPGGGVETQYF